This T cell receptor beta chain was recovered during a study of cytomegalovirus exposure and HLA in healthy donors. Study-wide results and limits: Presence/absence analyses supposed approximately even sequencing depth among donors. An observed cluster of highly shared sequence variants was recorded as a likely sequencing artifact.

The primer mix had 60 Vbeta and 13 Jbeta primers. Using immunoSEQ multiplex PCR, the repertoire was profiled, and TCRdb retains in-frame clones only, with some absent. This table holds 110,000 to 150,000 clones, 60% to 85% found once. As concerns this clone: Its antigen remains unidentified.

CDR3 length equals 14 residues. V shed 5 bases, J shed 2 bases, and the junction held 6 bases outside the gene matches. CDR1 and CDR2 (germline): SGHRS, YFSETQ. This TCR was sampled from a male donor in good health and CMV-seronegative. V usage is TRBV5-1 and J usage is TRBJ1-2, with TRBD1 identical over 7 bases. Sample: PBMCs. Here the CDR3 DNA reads TGCGCCAGCAGGCGGGACAGCCTAAACTATGGCTACACCTTC. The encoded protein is CASRRDSLNYGYTF.